This T cell receptor (beta chain) originates from a study of blood T cell repertoires in COVID-19. The CDR3 has 12 residues. The germline V and J ends were trimmed by 4 bases and 8 bases, with 11 bases remaining between them. Germline CDR1 and CDR2: MNHEY and SVGAGI. Clones were sequenced by immunoSEQ multiplex PCR, and TCRdb holds only the in-frame ones, with some missing. The sample gives about 280,000 clones, 88% of which show up once; approximately 8.5% is in the top ten. Sequencing was done on a sample of peripheral blood. The rearrangement uses TRBV6-5 and TRBJ1-2; a possible D gene is TRBD1 (6 bases). The sequence came from a young man with active or convalescent COVID-19. The CDR3 is CASSSGTKGYTF. The CDR3 DNA reads as TGTGCCAGCAGTTCCGGGACAAAGGGCTACACCTTC.